The rows below give T cell receptor beta chains drawn from one sample of a study of T cells in localized non-small cell lung cancer. The table came from immunoSEQ multiplex PCR; TCRdb's copy has only in-frame clones and leaves some out. The sample comprises 800 or so clones, about 32% of which are singletons, and 9.4% rests with the top ten. The starting material was normal lung tissue next to the tumor, obtained before any cancer treatment. These receptors came from a male donor aged 60 or over with stage II squamous cell lung carcinoma. The CDR3 runs from the conserved cysteine through the conserved F or W. D genes are given only for firm matches. Part of the rows lack a size; the others show once, few, many or a class for expanded clones.

d_gene: TRBD1
v_gene: TRBV29-1
abundance: -
j_gene: TRBJ1-1
CDR3aa: CSVSGGLNTEAFF
CDR3nt: TGCAGCGTTTCAGGGGGCTTGAACACTGAAGCTTTCTTT

d_gene: TRBD1
v_gene: TRBV6-8
abundance: few
j_gene: TRBJ2-2
CDR3aa: CASSPGQGSGELFF
CDR3nt: TGTGCCAGCAGCCCGGGACAGGGGTCCGGGGAGCTGTTTTTT

d_gene: -
v_gene: TRBV11-3
abundance: medium-sized
j_gene: TRBJ2-7
CDR3aa: CASSLGTATYEQYF
CDR3nt: TGTGCCAGCAGCTTAGGGACGGCTACCTACGAGCAGTACTTC

d_gene: TRBD1
v_gene: TRBV5-1
abundance: few
j_gene: TRBJ1-1
CDR3aa: CASKRGQGNTEAFF
CDR3nt: TGCGCCAGCAAGCGCGGACAGGGTAACACTGAAGCTTTCTTT

d_gene: -
v_gene: TRBV6-8
abundance: large
j_gene: TRBJ1-1
CDR3aa: CASTIMRGVDTEAFF
CDR3nt: TGTGCCAGCACCATTATGAGGGGGGTGGACACTGAAGCTTTCTTT

d_gene: TRBD2
v_gene: TRBV6-8
abundance: few
j_gene: TRBJ2-1
CDR3aa: CASNPTSGTSGRVDEQFF
CDR3nt: TGTGCCAGCAACCCAACGTCGGGGACTAGCGGGAGGGTGGATGAGCAGTTCTTC

d_gene: -
v_gene: TRBV11-3
abundance: large
j_gene: TRBJ1-3
CDR3aa: CASSLEQGRGNTIYF
CDR3nt: TGTGCCAGCAGCTTAGAGCAGGGGAGAGGAAACACCATATATTTT

d_gene: TRBD2
v_gene: TRBV9
abundance: -
j_gene: TRBJ2-3
CDR3aa: CASSVRGSAKAGTDTQYF
CDR3nt: TGTGCCAGCAGCGTACGCGGGAGCGCCAAGGCGGGCACAGATACGCAGTATTTT

d_gene: -
v_gene: TRBV19
abundance: few
j_gene: TRBJ2-5
CDR3aa: CASSAEGAFQETQYF
CDR3nt: TGTGCCAGTAGTGCAGAGGGCGCTTTCCAAGAGACCCAGTACTTC

d_gene: -
v_gene: TRBV9
abundance: medium-sized
j_gene: TRBJ1-1
CDR3aa: CASSPSGTEAFF
CDR3nt: TGTGCCAGCAGCCCGTCGGGCACTGAAGCTTTCTTT

d_gene: TRBD1
v_gene: TRBV9
abundance: few
j_gene: TRBJ1-3
CDR3aa: CASRAGGDRAGNTIYF
CDR3nt: TGTGCCAGCAGGGCGGGGGGTGACAGGGCTGGAAACACCATATATTTT

d_gene: -
v_gene: TRBV11-3
abundance: -
j_gene: TRBJ2-7
CDR3aa: CASSLDGSFVYEQYF
CDR3nt: TGTGCCAGCAGCTTAGATGGTTCTTTTGTCTACGAGCAGTACTTC

d_gene: -
v_gene: TRBV11-3
abundance: few
j_gene: TRBJ1-4
CDR3aa: CASSLGVVNEKLFF
CDR3nt: TGTGCCAGCAGCTTAGGAGTCGTGAATGAAAAACTGTTTTTT

d_gene: -
v_gene: TRBV30
abundance: few
j_gene: TRBJ1-5
CDR3aa: CAWNYGGVGQPQHF
CDR3nt: TGTGCCTGGAACTATGGAGGGGTCGGCCAGCCCCAGCATTTT

d_gene: TRBD1
v_gene: TRBV9
abundance: few
j_gene: TRBJ2-1
CDR3aa: CASSEAGTGGGGPQDNEQFF
CDR3nt: TGTGCCAGCAGCGAGGCCGGGACAGGAGGCGGAGGACCTCAAGACAATGAGCAGTTCTTC

d_gene: TRBD1
v_gene: TRBV28
abundance: few
j_gene: TRBJ2-4
CDR3aa: CASSLFGQGAGNIQYF
CDR3nt: TGTGCCAGCAGTTTATTCGGACAGGGGGCGGGAAACATTCAGTACTTC

d_gene: -
v_gene: TRBV30
abundance: -
j_gene: TRBJ1-4
CDR3aa: CAWSVGSTNEKLFF
CDR3nt: TGTGCCTGGAGTGTAGGTTCGACTAATGAAAAACTGTTTTTT

d_gene: TRBD1
v_gene: TRBV14
abundance: few
j_gene: TRBJ1-1
CDR3aa: CASSLRTGWNTEAFF
CDR3nt: TGTGCCAGCAGCCTACGGACAGGGTGGAACACTGAAGCTTTCTTT

d_gene: -
v_gene: TRBV30
abundance: -
j_gene: TRBJ2-5
CDR3aa: CAWKGQGETQYF
CDR3nt: TGTGCCTGGAAGGGGCAGGGGGAGACCCAGTACTTC

d_gene: TRBD2
v_gene: TRBV14
abundance: -
j_gene: TRBJ2-1
CDR3aa: CASSQVAGGYNEQFF
CDR3nt: TGTGCCAGCAGCCAAGTAGCGGGGGGATACAATGAGCAGTTCTTC

d_gene: -
v_gene: TRBV25-1
abundance: few
j_gene: TRBJ2-7
CDR3aa: CASRNDGSFYEQYF
CDR3nt: TGTGCCAGCCGCAATGACGGGAGTTTCTACGAGCAGTACTTC

d_gene: -
v_gene: TRBV9
abundance: -
j_gene: TRBJ2-1
CDR3aa: CASSDLGTQDNEQFF
CDR3nt: TGTGCCAGCAGTGACTTAGGGACACAAGACAATGAGCAGTTCTTC